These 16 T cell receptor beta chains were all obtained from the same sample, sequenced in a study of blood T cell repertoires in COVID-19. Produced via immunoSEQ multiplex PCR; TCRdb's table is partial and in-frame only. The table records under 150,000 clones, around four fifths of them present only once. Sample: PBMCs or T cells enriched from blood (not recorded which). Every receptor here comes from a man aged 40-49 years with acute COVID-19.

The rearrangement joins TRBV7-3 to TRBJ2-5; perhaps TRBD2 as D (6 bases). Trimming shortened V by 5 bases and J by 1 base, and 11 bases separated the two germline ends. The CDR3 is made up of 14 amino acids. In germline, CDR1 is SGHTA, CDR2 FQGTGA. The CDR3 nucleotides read TGTGCCAGCAGCCCCCTCGGGGGCCAAGAGACCCAGTACTTC. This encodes CASSPLGGQETQYF.

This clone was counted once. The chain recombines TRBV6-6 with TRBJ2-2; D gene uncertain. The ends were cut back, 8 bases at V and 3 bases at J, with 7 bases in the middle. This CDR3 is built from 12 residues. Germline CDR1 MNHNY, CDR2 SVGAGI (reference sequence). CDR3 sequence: CASGPYTGELFF. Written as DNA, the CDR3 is TGTGCCAGCGGGCCCTACACCGGGGAGCTGTTTTTT.

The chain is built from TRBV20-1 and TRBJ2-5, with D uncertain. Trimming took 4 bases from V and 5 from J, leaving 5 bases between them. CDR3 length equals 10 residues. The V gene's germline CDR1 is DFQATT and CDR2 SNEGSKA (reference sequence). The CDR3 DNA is TGCAGTGCTATGTCGGAGACCCAGTACTTC. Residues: CSAMSETQYF.

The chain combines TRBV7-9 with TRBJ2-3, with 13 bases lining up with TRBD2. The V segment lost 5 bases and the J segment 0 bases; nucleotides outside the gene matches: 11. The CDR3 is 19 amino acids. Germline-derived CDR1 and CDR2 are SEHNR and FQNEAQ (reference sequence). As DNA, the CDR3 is TGTGCCAGCAGCCCCTCCACCGGGACTAGCGGGATAAGCACAGATACGCAGTATTTT. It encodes CASSPSTGTSGISTDTQYF.

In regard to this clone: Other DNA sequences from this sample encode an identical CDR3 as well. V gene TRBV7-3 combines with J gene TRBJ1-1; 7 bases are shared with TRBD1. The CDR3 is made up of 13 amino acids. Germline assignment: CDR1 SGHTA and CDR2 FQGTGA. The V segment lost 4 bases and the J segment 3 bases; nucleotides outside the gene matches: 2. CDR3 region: CASSSQGDTEAFF. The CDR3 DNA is TGTGCCAGCAGCTCGCAGGGGGACACTGAAGCTTTCTTT.

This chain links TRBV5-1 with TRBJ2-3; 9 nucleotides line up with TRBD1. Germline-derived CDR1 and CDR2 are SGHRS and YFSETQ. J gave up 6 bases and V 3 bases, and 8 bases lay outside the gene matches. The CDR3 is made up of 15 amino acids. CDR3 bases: TGCGCCAGCAGCTCCCCGGGACAGGGTGTGGATACGCAGTATTTT. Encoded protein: CASSSPGQGVDTQYF.

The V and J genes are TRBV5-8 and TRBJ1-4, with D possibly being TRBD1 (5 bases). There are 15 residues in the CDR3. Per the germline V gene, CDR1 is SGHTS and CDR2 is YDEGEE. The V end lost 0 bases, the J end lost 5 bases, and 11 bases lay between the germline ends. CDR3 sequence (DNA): TGTGCCAGCAGCTTGGGGCAGGGTAGAAATGAAAAACTGTTTTTT. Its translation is CASSLGQGRNEKLFF.

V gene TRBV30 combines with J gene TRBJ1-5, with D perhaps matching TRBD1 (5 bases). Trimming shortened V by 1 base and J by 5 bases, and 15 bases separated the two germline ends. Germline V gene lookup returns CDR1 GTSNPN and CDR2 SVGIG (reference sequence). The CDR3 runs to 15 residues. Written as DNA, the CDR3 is TGTGCCTGGAGTGCCCTTGACAGCCTATATCAGCCCCAGCATTTT. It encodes CAWSALDSLYQPQHF.

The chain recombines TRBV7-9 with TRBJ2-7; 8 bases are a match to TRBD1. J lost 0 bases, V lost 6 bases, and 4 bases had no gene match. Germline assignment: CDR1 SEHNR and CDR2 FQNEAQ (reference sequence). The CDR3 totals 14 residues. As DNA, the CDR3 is TGTGCCAGCAGACTGGGACAGGACTCCTACGAGCAGTACTTC. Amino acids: CASRLGQDSYEQYF.

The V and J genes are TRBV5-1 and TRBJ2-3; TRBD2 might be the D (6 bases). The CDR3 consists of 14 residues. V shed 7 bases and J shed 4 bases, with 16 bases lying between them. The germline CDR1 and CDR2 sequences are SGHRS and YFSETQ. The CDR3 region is CASLRDSSADTQYF. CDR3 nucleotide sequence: TGCGCCAGCCTCCGGGACTCTAGTGCAGATACGCAGTATTTT. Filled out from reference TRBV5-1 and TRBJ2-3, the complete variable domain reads KAGVTQTPRYLIKTRGQQVTLSCSPISGHRSVSWYQQTPGQGLQFLFEYFSETQRNKGNFPGRFSGRQFSNSRSEMNVSTLELGDSALYLCASLRDSSADTQYFGPGTRLTVL.

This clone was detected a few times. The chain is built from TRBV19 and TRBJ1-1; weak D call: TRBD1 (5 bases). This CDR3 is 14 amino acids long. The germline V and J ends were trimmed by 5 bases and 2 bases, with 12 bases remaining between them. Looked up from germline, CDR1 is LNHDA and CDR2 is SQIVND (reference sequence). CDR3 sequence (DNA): TGTGCCAGTAGTGTGGCAGGGCTTAACACTGAAGCTTTCTTT. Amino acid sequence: CASSVAGLNTEAFF.

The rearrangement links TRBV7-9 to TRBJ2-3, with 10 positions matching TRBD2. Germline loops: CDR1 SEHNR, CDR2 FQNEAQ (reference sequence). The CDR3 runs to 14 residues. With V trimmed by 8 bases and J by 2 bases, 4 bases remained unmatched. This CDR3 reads CASQREGLTDTQYF. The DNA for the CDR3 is TGTGCCAGCCAGCGGGAGGGACTCACAGATACGCAGTATTTT.

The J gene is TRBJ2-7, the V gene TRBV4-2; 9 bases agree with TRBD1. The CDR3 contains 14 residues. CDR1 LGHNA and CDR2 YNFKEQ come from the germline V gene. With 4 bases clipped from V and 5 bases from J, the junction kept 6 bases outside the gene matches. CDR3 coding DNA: TGTGCCAGCAGCCCGGGACAGGGTAACCACGAGCAGTACTTC. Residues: CASSPGQGNHEQYF.

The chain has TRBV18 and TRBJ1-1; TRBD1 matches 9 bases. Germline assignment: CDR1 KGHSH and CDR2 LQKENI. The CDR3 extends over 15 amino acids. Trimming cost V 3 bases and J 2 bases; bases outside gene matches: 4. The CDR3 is CASSPIQGANTEAFF. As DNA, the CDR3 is TGTGCCAGCTCACCGATACAGGGGGCAAACACTGAAGCTTTCTTT.

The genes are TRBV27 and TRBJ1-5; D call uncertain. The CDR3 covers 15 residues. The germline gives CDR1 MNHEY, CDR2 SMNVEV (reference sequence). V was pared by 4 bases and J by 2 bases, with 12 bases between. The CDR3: CASSSSTDGNQPQHF. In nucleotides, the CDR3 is TGTGCCAGCAGTTCGAGCACAGACGGCAATCAGCCCCAGCATTTT.

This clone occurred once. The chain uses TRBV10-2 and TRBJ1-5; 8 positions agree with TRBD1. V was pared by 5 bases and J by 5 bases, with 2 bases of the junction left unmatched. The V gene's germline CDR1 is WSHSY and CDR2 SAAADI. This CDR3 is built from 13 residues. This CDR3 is CASSQGAHQPQHF. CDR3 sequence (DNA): TGCGCCAGCAGTCAGGGGGCTCATCAGCCCCAGCATTTT.